A selection of T cell receptor beta chains follows, all from one sample in a study of control samples from healthy donors and cancer patients. The data were produced by immunoSEQ multiplex PCR, yet TCRdb's version contains in-frame clones alone and is incomplete. The sample has about 160,000 clones; roughly 94% are singletons. The specimen sequenced was PBMCs. The receptors were sampled from a man aged 60-69 years with colorectal cancer. The CDR3 runs from the conserved cysteine through the conserved F or W. Fields, in order: clone size, J gene, D gene, V gene, CDR3 protein. A D gene is named only where the DNA matches it firmly. Clone size is shown for a subset of rows, as once, few, many or a class of expanded clone.

size: once; J: TRBJ2-3; D: .; V: TRBV30; CDR3: CAWTTGMGGTGTQYF
size: .; J: TRBJ2-2; D: .; V: TRBV7-9; CDR3: CASSLEGNTGELFF
size: .; J: TRBJ2-7; D: .; V: TRBV3-1/TRBV3-2; CDR3: CASSRRPGVSYEQYF
size: .; J: TRBJ1-2; D: .; V: TRBV30; CDR3: CAWSWGRSNYGYTF
size: .; J: TRBJ1-1; D: TRBD1; V: TRBV6-6; CDR3: CASSRSDREGTEAFF
size: .; J: TRBJ1-1; D: .; V: TRBV30; CDR3: CARADGVNTEAFF
size: .; J: TRBJ2-3; D: .; V: TRBV3-1/TRBV3-2; CDR3: CASSQATSEGTQYF
size: .; J: TRBJ2-7; D: .; V: TRBV5-4; CDR3: CASSLGERYEQYF
size: .; J: TRBJ2-5; D: TRBD1; V: TRBV5-5; CDR3: CASSSLPVQGGRAQYF
size: once; J: TRBJ2-5; D: TRBD1; V: TRBV7-9; CDR3: CASSQLWSVRGSETQYF
size: once; J: TRBJ2-1; D: TRBD1; V: TRBV6-2/TRBV6-3; CDR3: CASSYRGLEQFF
size: .; J: TRBJ2-3; D: TRBD1; V: TRBV4-1; CDR3: CASSQGAGGRDTQYF
size: .; J: TRBJ2-5; D: TRBD2; V: TRBV7-2; CDR3: CASSLATSGGQETQYF
size: .; J: TRBJ1-5; D: .; V: TRBV11-2; CDR3: CASSLGGNNQPQHF
size: .; J: TRBJ1-3; D: .; V: TRBV19; CDR3: CASSIWTDSGNTIYF
size: few; J: TRBJ1-2; D: TRBD1; V: TRBV24-1; CDR3: CATSDSGQGSYTF
size: few; J: TRBJ2-5; D: TRBD2; V: TRBV5-1; CDR3: CASSLTSGVETQYF
size: .; J: TRBJ2-7; D: .; V: TRBV30; CDR3: CAWRRQGTNEQYF
size: .; J: TRBJ1-4; D: .; V: TRBV19; CDR3: CASSQEREKLFF
size: .; J: TRBJ1-1; D: .; V: TRBV28; CDR3: CASSQVKAEAFF
size: .; J: TRBJ2-5; D: TRBD2; V: TRBV7-9; CDR3: CASSLGTSGETQYF
size: .; J: TRBJ1-1; D: .; V: TRBV3-1/TRBV3-2; CDR3: CASSQGENTEAFF
size: .; J: TRBJ1-2; D: .; V: TRBV19; CDR3: CASSTGNEYGYTF
size: .; J: TRBJ1-5; D: .; V: TRBV7-9; CDR3: CASSIGLQPQHF
size: once; J: TRBJ2-1; D: TRBD1; V: TRBV18; CDR3: CASSPPRGQGGNEQFF
size: .; J: TRBJ2-1; D: .; V: TRBV5-1; CDR3: CASTHGGEGNEQFF
size: .; J: TRBJ1-1; D: .; V: TRBV2; CDR3: CASRGKYRANTEAFF
size: .; J: TRBJ2-6; D: TRBD1; V: TRBV6-1; CDR3: CASREQIQGVGANVLTF
size: .; J: TRBJ1-2; D: .; V: TRBV6-5; CDR3: CASRREPNGYTF
size: .; J: TRBJ2-2; D: TRBD2; V: TRBV5-1; CDR3: CASSLSTGGNTGELFF
size: few; J: TRBJ2-3; D: .; V: TRBV6-5; CDR3: CASSYSTGPLDTQYF
size: .; J: TRBJ1-5; D: .; V: TRBV30; CDR3: CAWSVLTTGGGPQHF
size: once; J: TRBJ1-5; D: .; V: TRBV19; CDR3: CASSPSNQPQHF
size: .; J: TRBJ2-7; D: .; V: TRBV27; CDR3: CASSFSGAMYEQYF
size: .; J: TRBJ1-2; D: .; V: TRBV12-3/TRBV12-4; CDR3: CASSFPGKYGYTF
size: .; J: TRBJ2-3; D: TRBD1; V: TRBV6-6; CDR3: CASSPHTGGISTDTQYF
size: .; J: TRBJ2-7; D: .; V: TRBV5-1; CDR3: CASSFVLSSYEQYF
size: .; J: TRBJ2-5; D: TRBD2; V: TRBV4-2; CDR3: CASSQARGGIQETQYF
size: .; J: TRBJ2-7; D: .; V: TRBV7-9; CDR3: CASGAFWEQYF
size: .; J: TRBJ1-2; D: .; V: TRBV6-5; CDR3: CASRVQSGNYGYTF
size: .; J: TRBJ1-5; D: .; V: TRBV7-2; CDR3: CASSPGQLSNQPQHF
size: .; J: TRBJ2-1; D: .; V: TRBV19; CDR3: CASRVGLYEQFF
size: .; J: TRBJ2-7; D: .; V: TRBV6-2/TRBV6-3; CDR3: CASSYSTLASEQYF
size: .; J: TRBJ2-6; D: .; V: TRBV6-4; CDR3: CASSPWEGANVLTF
size: .; J: TRBJ2-4; D: .; V: TRBV25-1; CDR3: CASSESGVAKNIQYF